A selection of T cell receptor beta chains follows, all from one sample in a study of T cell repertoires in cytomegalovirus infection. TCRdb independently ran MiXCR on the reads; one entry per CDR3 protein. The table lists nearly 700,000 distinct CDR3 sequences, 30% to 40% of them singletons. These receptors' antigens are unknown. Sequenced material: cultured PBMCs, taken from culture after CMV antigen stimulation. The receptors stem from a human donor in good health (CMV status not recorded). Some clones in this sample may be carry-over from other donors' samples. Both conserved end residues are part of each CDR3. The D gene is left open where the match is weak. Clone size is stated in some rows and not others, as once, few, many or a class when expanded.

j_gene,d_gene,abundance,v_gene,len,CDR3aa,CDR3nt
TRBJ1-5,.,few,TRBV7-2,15,CASSFLGYGNQPQHF,TGTGCCAGCAGCTTCTTGGGTTATGGCAATCAGCCCCAGCATTTT
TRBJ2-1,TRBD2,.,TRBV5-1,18,CASSLVGGLAGGINEQFF,TGCGCCAGCAGCTTGGTTGGGGGACTAGCGGGGGGAATCAATGAGCAGTTCTTC
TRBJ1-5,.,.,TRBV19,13,CASSDTLNQPQHF,TGTGCCAGTAGCGACACCCTCAATCAGCCCCAGCATTTT
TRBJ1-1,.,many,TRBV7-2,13,CASSSQLNTEAFF,TGTGCCAGCAGCTCCCAACTGAACACTGAAGCTTTCTTT
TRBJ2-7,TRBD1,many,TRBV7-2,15,CASSSRDRGPYEQYF,TGTGCCAGCAGCTCCCGGGACAGGGGGCCCTACGAGCAGTACTTC
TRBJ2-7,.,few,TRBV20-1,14,CSASISGPLGEQYF,TGCAGTGCTAGTATAAGCGGCCCCTTAGGCGAGCAGTACTTC
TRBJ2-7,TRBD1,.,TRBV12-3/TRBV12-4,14,CASSRTGAEGEQYF,TGTGCCAGCAGCCGGACAGGGGCTGAAGGTGAGCAGTACTTC
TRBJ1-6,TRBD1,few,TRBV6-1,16,CASKDRESSYNSPLHF,TGTGCCAGCAAAGACAGGGAAAGCTCCTATAATTCACCCCTCCACTTT
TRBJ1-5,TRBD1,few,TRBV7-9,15,CASSLGQGAWQPQHF,TGTGCCAGCAGCTTAGGCCAGGGGGCTTGGCAGCCCCAGCATTTT
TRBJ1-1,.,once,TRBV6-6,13,CASSSAKGPEAFF,TGTGCCAGCAGTTCCGCCAAGGGGCCGGAAGCTTTCTTT
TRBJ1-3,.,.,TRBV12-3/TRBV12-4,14,CASTDSYSGNTIYF,TGTGCCAGCACCGACAGTTACTCTGGAAACACCATATATTTT